This TCR beta chain was sequenced for a study of PD-1 blockade in classical Hodgkin lymphoma. Study summary: Patients were dosed intravenously with nivolumab at 3 mg/kg every 2 weeks.

TCRdb's table, derived via immunoSEQ multiplex PCR, lists solely in-frame clones and lacks some. The table includes about 21,000 clones, about 70% detected once. The CDR3 contains 16 residues. CDR1 is WSHSY and CDR2 is SAAADI in the germline V gene. After removal of 1 base from V and 6 bases from J, the junction contained 7 bases not matched to a gene. Points from the study as a whole: Newly diagnosed patients reportedly trailed healthy donors in baseline TCR diversity.

With respect to this clone: Its target is not known.

Indicated time point: cycle 4 day 1 (C4D1), after more than five weeks of nivolumab. Patients all relapsed after autologous stem cell transplantation, and there was variation in brentuximab vedotin exposure. Purified CD4+ T cells were obtained from thawed PBMCs through magnetic negative selection. Best outcomes ranged across complete response, partial response and progressive disease. The chain has TRBV10-2 and TRBJ1-5; 9 positions agree with TRBD1. Sequences were derived from CD4+ T cells from blood, sampled before the fourth cycle of nivolumab. The clonotype comes from a human donor with classical Hodgkin lymphoma. In DNA, the CDR3 is TGCGCCAGCAGTGAGTGGGGACAGGGCGCGGGTCAGCCCCAGCATTTT. The encoded protein is CASSEWGQGAGQPQHF.